This T cell receptor (beta chain) was recovered during a study of T cell responses to AZD1222 COVID-19 vaccine. Per germline, CDR1 SGHTA and CDR2 FQGNSA. V shed 1 base and J shed 4 bases, with 14 bases lying between them. This CDR3 spans 16 amino acids. Findings and limits, study-wide: Spike was spanned by vaccine-associated CD4 TCRs, with dominance at 160-218 and 743-854.

TCRdb keeps only in-frame clones here, not all; method: immunoSEQ multiplex PCR. The data contain over 110,000 clones, 85% to 95% of them singletons. This clone was picked up one time. The antigen is undetermined. The sample in question was peripheral blood, obtained on day 0 of AZD1222 vaccination. The receptor's source is an adult in good health. The chain recombines TRBV7-2 with TRBJ1-3; perhaps TRBD1 as D (5 bases). CDR3 amino acids: CASSLDPKQAGNTIYF. In DNA, the CDR3 is TGTGCCAGCAGCTTAGATCCGAAACAGGCCGGAAACACCATATATTTT.